A selection of T cell receptor beta chains follows, all from one sample in a study of control samples from healthy donors and cancer patients. Measured with immunoSEQ multiplex PCR; TCRdb has only the in-frame clones, and not every one. The sample comprises 100,000 to 150,000 clones, 80% to 95% of which are singletons, and about 2.7% rests with the top ten. Sequences were obtained from blood. The source is a man between 35 and 55 years old in good health. Both conserved end residues are part of each CDR3. The D gene is left open where the match is weak. Size is omitted from some rows. Given values are once, few, many or a class for expanded clones.

j_call,v_call,d_call,clone_size,cdr3_aa,cdr3_nt
TRBJ2-7,TRBV5-1,TRBD1,NA,CASSLDGRGYEQYF,TGCGCCAGCAGCTTGGATGGCAGGGGGTACGAGCAGTACTTC
TRBJ1-5,TRBV6-2/TRBV6-3,NA,NA,CASSYLINQPQHF,TGTGCCAGCAGTTATCTTATCAATCAGCCCCAGCATTTT
TRBJ1-1,TRBV27,TRBD1,NA,CASRARTGGGWNTEAFF,TGTGCCAGCAGAGCGAGGACAGGGGGCGGGTGGAACACTGAAGCTTTCTTT
TRBJ2-1,TRBV12-3/TRBV12-4,NA,NA,CASSLGVSVEQFF,TGTGCCAGCAGTTTAGGGGTGTCGGTTGAGCAGTTCTTC
TRBJ2-1,TRBV6-5,TRBD2,NA,CASRTGTSGNNEQFF,TGTGCCAGCAGAACCGGGACTAGCGGTAACAATGAGCAGTTCTTC
TRBJ2-1,TRBV30,NA,NA,CAWSKGTTNEQFF,TGTGCCTGGAGTAAAGGGACAACAAATGAGCAGTTCTTC
TRBJ2-2,TRBV6-6,NA,NA,CASRHRDTGELFF,TGTGCCAGCAGACACAGGGACACCGGGGAGCTGTTTTTT
TRBJ1-1,TRBV4-1,NA,NA,CASSLNEETEAFF,TGCGCCAGCAGCTTAAACGAGGAAACTGAAGCTTTCTTT
TRBJ1-6,TRBV5-1,NA,NA,CASSLVVSGSGNSPLHF,TGCGCCAGCAGCTTGGTAGTGTCAGGGTCTGGTAATTCACCCCTCCACTTT
TRBJ2-7,TRBV12-5,TRBD1,NA,CASGWGTGVFSYEQYF,TGTGCTAGTGGTTGGGGGACAGGGGTTTTCTCCTACGAGCAGTACTTC
TRBJ2-5,TRBV7-6,TRBD1,NA,CASSPNRGAQETQYF,TGTGCCAGCAGCCCCAACAGGGGGGCCCAAGAGACCCAGTACTTC
TRBJ1-5,TRBV3-1/TRBV3-2,NA,NA,CASSHDISNQPQHF,TGTGCCAGCAGCCATGACATTAGCAATCAGCCCCAGCATTTT
TRBJ2-5,TRBV7-7,NA,NA,CASSPGGGVETQYF,TGTGCTAGCAGCCCTGGAGGGGGGGTAGAGACCCAGTACTTC
TRBJ1-1,TRBV12-3/TRBV12-4,NA,NA,CASSFLVNTEAFF,TGTGCCAGCAGTTTTCTTGTCAACACTGAAGCTTTCTTT
TRBJ1-6,TRBV6-2/TRBV6-3,TRBD1,NA,CASSRDSHYNSPLHF,TGTGCCAGCAGCCGGGACAGCCACTATAATTCACCCCTCCACTTT
TRBJ1-2,TRBV28,NA,once,CATTLGGLNYGYTF,TGTGCCACCACGCTGGGGGGCCTCAACTATGGCTACACCTTC
TRBJ1-1,TRBV30,NA,once,CAWSGGEAFF,TGTGCCTGGAGTGGGGGTGAAGCTTTCTTT
TRBJ1-1,TRBV6-5,NA,NA,CASSDVGNTEAFF,TGTGCCAGCAGCGATGTGGGGAACACTGAAGCTTTCTTT
TRBJ2-5,TRBV7-9,NA,NA,CASSWTRETQYF,TGTGCCAGCAGTTGGACCCGAGAGACCCAGTACTTC
TRBJ2-1,TRBV27,TRBD2,NA,CASRALGGGTYNEQFF,TGTGCCAGCAGGGCCCTGGGGGGGGGTACTTACAATGAGCAGTTCTTC
TRBJ2-6,TRBV5-6,NA,NA,CASSSGTASGANVLTF,TGTGCCAGCAGCTCGGGGACGGCCTCTGGGGCCAACGTCCTGACTTTC
TRBJ2-5,TRBV19,NA,NA,CASSMGGWETQYF,TGTGCCAGTAGTATGGGGGGCTGGGAGACCCAGTACTTC
TRBJ1-6,TRBV29-1,NA,NA,CAVRRDNSPLHF,TGCGCGGTTCGCCGGGATAATTCACCCCTCCACTTT
TRBJ2-1,TRBV5-1,TRBD2,once,CASSVSTSGGYNEQFF,TGCGCCAGCAGCGTATCAACTAGCGGGGGCTACAATGAGCAGTTCTTC
TRBJ2-3,TRBV10-2,NA,NA,CASSIGGLADTQYF,TGCGCCAGCAGCATTGGGGGCCTAGCAGATACGCAGTATTTT
TRBJ2-5,TRBV3-1/TRBV3-2,NA,NA,CASSRMSRLETQYF,TGTGCCAGCAGCCGGATGTCAAGGTTGGAGACCCAGTACTTC
TRBJ2-2,TRBV10-3,TRBD2,few,CATISIAGSNTGELFF,TGTGCCACCATTTCTATAGCGGGGTCGAACACCGGGGAGCTGTTTTTT
TRBJ2-3,TRBV10-3,NA,NA,CAIKAGQGVTDTQYF,TGTGCCATCAAGGCGGGGCAGGGGGTCACAGATACGCAGTATTTT
TRBJ2-2,TRBV11-1,TRBD2,NA,CASSPPGRSAGELFF,TGTGCCAGCAGCCCGCCCGGGAGGTCGGCCGGGGAGCTGTTTTTT
TRBJ1-1,TRBV11-2,TRBD1,NA,CASSQQGSGTEAFF,TGTGCCAGCAGCCAACAGGGGTCCGGCACTGAAGCTTTCTTT
TRBJ1-1,TRBV7-8,NA,NA,CASSLDRSTEAFF,TGTGCCAGCAGCCTTGACAGGAGCACTGAAGCTTTCTTT
TRBJ2-1,TRBV28,NA,NA,CASSSPTPGLSSYNEQFF,TGTGCCAGCAGCTCACCAACTCCGGGACTTTCCTCCTACAATGAGCAGTTCTTC
TRBJ2-1,TRBV19,NA,NA,CASSLPTGRTYNEQFF,TGTGCCAGTAGTCTCCCCACGGGACGGACCTACAATGAGCAGTTCTTC
TRBJ2-3,TRBV19,NA,NA,CASSIVPRNADTQYF,TGTGCCAGTAGTATAGTGCCCCGCAACGCAGATACGCAGTATTTT
TRBJ1-6,TRBV3-1/TRBV3-2,NA,NA,CASSQMRGTNSPLHF,TGTGCCAGCAGCCAAATGCGCGGGACCAATTCACCCCTCCACTTT
TRBJ1-4,TRBV19,NA,NA,CASTFSGRRAEKLFF,TGTGCCAGTACCTTCTCAGGGCGCCGTGCTGAAAAACTGTTTTTT
TRBJ2-3,TRBV5-5,NA,NA,CASRGLFYIDTQYF,TGTGCCAGCAGGGGACTTTTCTACATAGATACGCAGTATTTT
TRBJ1-3,TRBV29-1,NA,NA,CSVTQAGLTGNTIYF,TGCAGCGTTACACAAGCAGGGTTAACGGGAAACACCATATATTTT
TRBJ1-2,TRBV27,NA,NA,CASGPREGIYGYTF,TGTGCCAGCGGCCCCCGGGAAGGAATCTATGGCTACACCTTC
TRBJ2-2,TRBV3-1/TRBV3-2,TRBD2,NA,CASSRPSGGNTGELFF,TGTGCCAGCAGCCGGCCTAGCGGGGGGAACACCGGGGAGCTGTTTTTT
TRBJ2-5,TRBV18,NA,NA,CASSPNQETQYF,TGTGCCAGCTCACCCAATCAAGAGACCCAGTACTTC
TRBJ1-5,TRBV5-1,NA,NA,CASSLLGIGNQPQHF,TGCGCCAGCAGCTTGCTGGGAATAGGCAATCAGCCCCAGCATTTT
TRBJ2-7,TRBV7-3,NA,NA,CASSQGTGGEQYF,TGTGCCAGCAGCCAAGGGACCGGCGGCGAGCAGTACTTC
TRBJ1-2,TRBV12-3/TRBV12-4,TRBD1,NA,CASRFRQGSSYTF,TGTGCCAGCAGATTCAGACAGGGATCGAGCTACACCTTC
TRBJ2-3,TRBV7-3,NA,once,CASSLAGADTQYF,TGTGCCAGCAGCTTGGCAGGGGCGGATACGCAGTATTTT
TRBJ2-7,TRBV10-3,TRBD2,NA,CAISEPAGGIHEQYF,TGTGCCATCAGTGAGCCAGCGGGGGGCATCCACGAGCAGTACTTC
TRBJ2-2,TRBV3-1/TRBV3-2,NA,NA,CASSHGRARGAANTGELFF,TGTGCCAGCAGCCACGGGCGAGCCAGGGGTGCGGCGAACACCGGGGAGCTGTTTTTT
TRBJ2-1,TRBV6-2/TRBV6-3,TRBD2,NA,CASSRQTGLASDEQFF,TGTGCCAGCAGCCGACAAACGGGACTAGCGAGCGATGAGCAGTTCTTC
TRBJ2-7,TRBV6-5,NA,NA,CASSYSGTYEQYF,TGTGCCAGCAGTTACTCTGGGACTTACGAGCAGTACTTC
TRBJ1-2,TRBV7-6,NA,NA,CASSPSGIAAYGYTF,TGTGCCAGCAGCCCATCAGGGATAGCTGCCTATGGCTACACCTTC
TRBJ1-4,TRBV11-1,NA,NA,CASSLDGTNEKLFF,TGTGCCAGCAGCTTGGACGGGACTAATGAAAAACTGTTTTTT
TRBJ2-3,TRBV6-4,TRBD2,NA,CASSDSTSGGADTQYF,TGTGCCAGCAGTGACTCGACTAGCGGGGGGGCAGATACGCAGTATTTT